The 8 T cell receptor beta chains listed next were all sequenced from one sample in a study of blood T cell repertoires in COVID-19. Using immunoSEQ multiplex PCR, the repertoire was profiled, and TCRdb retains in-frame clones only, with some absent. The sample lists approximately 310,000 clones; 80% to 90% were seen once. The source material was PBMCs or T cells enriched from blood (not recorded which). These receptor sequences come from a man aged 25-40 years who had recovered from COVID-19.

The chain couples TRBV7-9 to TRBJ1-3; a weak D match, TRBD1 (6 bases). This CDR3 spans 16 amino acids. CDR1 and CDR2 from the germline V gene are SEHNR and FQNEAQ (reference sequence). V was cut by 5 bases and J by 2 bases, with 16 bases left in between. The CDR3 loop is CASSNINREAGNTIYF. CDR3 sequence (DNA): TGTGCCAGCAGCAACATTAACAGGGAAGCTGGAAACACCATATATTTT.

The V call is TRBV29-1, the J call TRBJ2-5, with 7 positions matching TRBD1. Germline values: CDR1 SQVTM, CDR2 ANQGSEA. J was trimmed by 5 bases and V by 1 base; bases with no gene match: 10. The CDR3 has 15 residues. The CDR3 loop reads CSVEVRRQGGETQYF. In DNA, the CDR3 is TGCAGCGTTGAAGTAAGACGACAGGGTGGCGAGACCCAGTACTTC.

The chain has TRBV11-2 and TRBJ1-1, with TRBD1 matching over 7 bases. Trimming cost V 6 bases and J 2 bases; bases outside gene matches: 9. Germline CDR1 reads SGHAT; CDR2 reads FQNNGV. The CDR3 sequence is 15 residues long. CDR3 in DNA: TGTGCCAGCAGTTTAACTCCAGGGGGTAACACTGAAGCTTTCTTT. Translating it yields CASSLTPGGNTEAFF.

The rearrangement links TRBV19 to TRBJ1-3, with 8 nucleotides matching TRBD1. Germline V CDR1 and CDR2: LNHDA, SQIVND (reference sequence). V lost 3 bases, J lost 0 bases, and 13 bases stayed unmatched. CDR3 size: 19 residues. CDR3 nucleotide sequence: TGTGCCAGTAGTATTCTTACAGGGGGTGACCGCCTCTCTGGAAACACCATATATTTT. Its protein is CASSILTGGDRLSGNTIYF. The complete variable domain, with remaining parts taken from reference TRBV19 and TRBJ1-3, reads DGGITQSPKYLFRKEGQNVTLSCEQNLNHDAMYWYRQDPGQGLRLIYYSQIVNDFQKGDIAEGYSVSREKKESFPLTVTSAQKNPTAFYLCASSILTGGDRLSGNTIYFGEGSWLTVV.

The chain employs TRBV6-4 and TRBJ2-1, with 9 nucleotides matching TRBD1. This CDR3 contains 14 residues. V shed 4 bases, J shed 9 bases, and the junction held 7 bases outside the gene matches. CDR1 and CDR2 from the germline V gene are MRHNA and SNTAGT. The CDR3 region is CASSAGTGYPEQFF. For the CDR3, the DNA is TGTGCCAGCAGTGCCGGGACAGGGTACCCTGAGCAGTTCTTC.

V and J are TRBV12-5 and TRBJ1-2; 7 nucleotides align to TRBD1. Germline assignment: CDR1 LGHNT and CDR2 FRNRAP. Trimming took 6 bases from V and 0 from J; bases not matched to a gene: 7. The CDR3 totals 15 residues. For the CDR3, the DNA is TGTGCTAGTGGCTCAGACAGGGACTCTAACTATGGCTACACCTTC. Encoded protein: CASGSDRDSNYGYTF.

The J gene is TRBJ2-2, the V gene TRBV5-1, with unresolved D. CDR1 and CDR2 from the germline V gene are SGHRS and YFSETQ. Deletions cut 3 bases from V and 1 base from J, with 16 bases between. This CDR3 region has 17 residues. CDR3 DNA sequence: TGCGCCAGCAGCTGGGCCCGCGCTTTACAGAACACCGGGGAGCTGTTTTTT. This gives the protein CASSWARALQNTGELFF.

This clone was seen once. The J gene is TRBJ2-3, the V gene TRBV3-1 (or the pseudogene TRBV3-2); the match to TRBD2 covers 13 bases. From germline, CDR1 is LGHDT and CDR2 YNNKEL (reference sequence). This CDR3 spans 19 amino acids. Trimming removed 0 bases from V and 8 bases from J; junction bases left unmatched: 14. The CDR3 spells CASSQDRTSGGPRDRTQYF. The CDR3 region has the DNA TGTGCCAGCAGCCAAGATAGGACTAGCGGGGGCCCCAGGGATCGTACGCAGTATTTT.